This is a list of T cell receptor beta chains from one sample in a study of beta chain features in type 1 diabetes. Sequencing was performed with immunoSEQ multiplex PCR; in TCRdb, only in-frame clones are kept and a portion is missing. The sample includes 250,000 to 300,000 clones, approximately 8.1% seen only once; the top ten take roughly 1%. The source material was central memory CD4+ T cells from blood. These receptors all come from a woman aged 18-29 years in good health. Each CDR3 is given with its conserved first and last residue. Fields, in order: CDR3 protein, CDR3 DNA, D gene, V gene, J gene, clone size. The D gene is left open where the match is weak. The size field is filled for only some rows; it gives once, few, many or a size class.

CDR3aa: CASSVSSADTEAFF
CDR3nt: TGTGCCAGCAGCGTTAGCTCTGCTGACACTGAAGCTTTCTTT
d_gene: .
v_gene: TRBV11-3
j_gene: TRBJ1-1
abundance: .

CDR3aa: CASSFDVQPQHF
CDR3nt: TGTGCCAGCAGCTTTGACGTTCAGCCCCAGCATTTT
d_gene: .
v_gene: TRBV7-2
j_gene: TRBJ1-5
abundance: few

CDR3aa: CASSIGSGNTIYF
CDR3nt: TGTGCCAGTAGCATCGGCTCTGGAAACACCATATATTTT
d_gene: .
v_gene: TRBV19
j_gene: TRBJ1-3
abundance: .

CDR3aa: CASSLYGRQETQYF
CDR3nt: TGTGCCAGCAGCTTATACGGCAGGCAAGAGACCCAGTACTTC
d_gene: .
v_gene: TRBV7-2
j_gene: TRBJ2-5
abundance: .

CDR3aa: CASSLAPGLAGGETQYF
CDR3nt: TGCGCCAGCAGCTTGGCGCCGGGACTAGCGGGAGGAGAGACCCAGTACTTC
d_gene: TRBD2
v_gene: TRBV5-1
j_gene: TRBJ2-5
abundance: .

CDR3aa: CASSPFGSVADTQYF
CDR3nt: TGTGCCAGCAGTCCTTTTGGCTCAGTCGCAGATACGCAGTATTTT
d_gene: .
v_gene: TRBV7-2
j_gene: TRBJ2-3
abundance: few

CDR3aa: CASSYRGSTASYEQYF
CDR3nt: TGTGCCAGCAGTTACCGAGGTTCGACAGCTTCCTACGAGCAGTACTTC
d_gene: .
v_gene: TRBV6-6
j_gene: TRBJ2-7
abundance: .

CDR3aa: CASKRASGKEQYF
CDR3nt: TGTGCCAGCAAAAGGGCTAGCGGGAAGGAGCAGTACTTC
d_gene: TRBD2
v_gene: TRBV2
j_gene: TRBJ2-7
abundance: few

CDR3aa: CATSRGTDRVSTEQFF
CDR3nt: TGTGCCACCAGCAGAGGAACGGACAGGGTCTCTACTGAGCAGTTCTTC
d_gene: TRBD1
v_gene: TRBV15
j_gene: TRBJ2-1
abundance: few

CDR3aa: CASSAPRGTFREAFF
CDR3nt: TGTGCCAGCAGTGCACCACGGGGGACATTCCGCGAAGCTTTCTTT
d_gene: .
v_gene: TRBV6-5
j_gene: TRBJ1-1
abundance: .

CDR3aa: CASSQALRGTEAFF
CDR3nt: TGCGCCAGCAGCCAAGCCCTCCGGGGAACTGAAGCTTTCTTT
d_gene: .
v_gene: TRBV4-1
j_gene: TRBJ1-1
abundance: few

CDR3aa: CASSARTSGTSEQFF
CDR3nt: TGTGCCAGCAGCGCGAGGACTAGCGGGACCAGTGAGCAGTTCTTC
d_gene: TRBD2
v_gene: TRBV9
j_gene: TRBJ2-1
abundance: few

CDR3aa: CASSPEGLAGRPGELFF
CDR3nt: TGTGCCAGCAGCCCCGAAGGACTAGCGGGACGTCCCGGGGAGCTGTTTTTT
d_gene: TRBD2
v_gene: TRBV7-3
j_gene: TRBJ2-2
abundance: few

CDR3aa: CAWSVLSGFGNEQYF
CDR3nt: TGTGCCTGGAGTGTACTCTCAGGGTTTGGCAACGAGCAGTACTTC
d_gene: .
v_gene: TRBV30
j_gene: TRBJ2-7
abundance: many

CDR3aa: CASSPPSGANVLTF
CDR3nt: TGTGCCAGCTCACCACCTTCCGGGGCCAACGTCCTGACTTTC
d_gene: .
v_gene: TRBV18
j_gene: TRBJ2-6
abundance: .

CDR3aa: CASSLASGANVLTF
CDR3nt: TGTGCCAGCAGCTTAGCATCTGGGGCCAACGTCCTGACTTTC
d_gene: .
v_gene: TRBV7-2
j_gene: TRBJ2-6
abundance: many

CDR3aa: CAIRGGLEETQYF
CDR3nt: TGTGCCATCAGGGGAGGACTCGAAGAGACCCAGTACTTC
d_gene: .
v_gene: TRBV10-3
j_gene: TRBJ2-5
abundance: few

CDR3aa: CASSFTGTRFTDTQYF
CDR3nt: TGTGCCAGCAGCTTCACGGGGACGAGGTTCACAGATACGCAGTATTTT
d_gene: .
v_gene: TRBV7-3
j_gene: TRBJ2-3
abundance: .

CDR3aa: CASRRTSGVSGTNVLTF
CDR3nt: TGTGCCAGCAGACGGACTAGCGGAGTATCGGGGACCAACGTCCTGACTTTC
d_gene: TRBD2
v_gene: TRBV28
j_gene: TRBJ2-6
abundance: few

CDR3aa: CASSSLAGTDTQYF
CDR3nt: TGTGCCAGCAGCTCGCTAGCGGGCACAGATACGCAGTATTTT
d_gene: TRBD2
v_gene: TRBV7-9
j_gene: TRBJ2-3
abundance: many

CDR3aa: CASSLESGTRYSDEQFF
CDR3nt: TGTGCCAGCAGCTTAGAGTCTGGGACTCGCTATAGCGATGAGCAGTTCTTC
d_gene: .
v_gene: TRBV13
j_gene: TRBJ2-1
abundance: few

CDR3aa: CSVAASWNEQFF
CDR3nt: TGCAGCGTAGCGGCCTCTTGGAATGAGCAGTTCTTC
d_gene: .
v_gene: TRBV29-1
j_gene: TRBJ2-1
abundance: few

CDR3aa: CASSQDWGDGYTF
CDR3nt: TGCGCCAGCAGCCAAGATTGGGGGGACGGCTACACCTTC
d_gene: .
v_gene: TRBV4-3
j_gene: TRBJ1-2
abundance: few

CDR3aa: CASSPRMASTEAFF
CDR3nt: TGCGCCAGCAGCCCCCGGATGGCCAGCACTGAAGCTTTCTTT
d_gene: .
v_gene: TRBV4-3
j_gene: TRBJ1-1
abundance: .

CDR3aa: CASSPLGGDMNTEAFF
CDR3nt: TGCGCCAGCAGCCCTTTGGGCGGAGATATGAACACTGAAGCTTTCTTT
d_gene: .
v_gene: TRBV4-1
j_gene: TRBJ1-1
abundance: .

CDR3aa: CASSFYSGQYGYTF
CDR3nt: TGTGCCAGCAGCTTTTATTCGGGACAGTATGGCTACACCTTC
d_gene: TRBD1
v_gene: TRBV7-9
j_gene: TRBJ1-2
abundance: .

CDR3aa: CASSLGSMTQYF
CDR3nt: TGTGCCAGCAGCTTAGGGTCCATGACCCAGTACTTC
d_gene: .
v_gene: TRBV7-9
j_gene: TRBJ2-5
abundance: .

CDR3aa: CASSLLGASGGSETQYF
CDR3nt: TGTGCCAGCAGCTTATTAGGGGCTAGCGGGGGCTCGGAGACCCAGTACTTC
d_gene: TRBD2
v_gene: TRBV7-3
j_gene: TRBJ2-5
abundance: .

CDR3aa: CAWTHSRNTEAFF
CDR3nt: TGTGCCTGGACCCACAGCCGGAACACTGAAGCTTTCTTT
d_gene: .
v_gene: TRBV30
j_gene: TRBJ1-1
abundance: .

CDR3aa: CASSDRGGTYEQYF
CDR3nt: TGTGCCAGTAGTGACAGGGGCGGCACCTACGAGCAGTACTTC
d_gene: TRBD1
v_gene: TRBV19
j_gene: TRBJ2-7
abundance: many

CDR3aa: CASSPSLASYEQYF
CDR3nt: TGTGCCAGCAGCCCGAGCCTAGCGTCCTACGAGCAGTACTTC
d_gene: .
v_gene: TRBV7-2
j_gene: TRBJ2-7
abundance: .

CDR3aa: CASSVGSGPIGETQYF
CDR3nt: TGTGCCAGCAGCGTAGGTTCGGGGCCGATCGGAGAGACCCAGTACTTC
d_gene: .
v_gene: TRBV9
j_gene: TRBJ2-5
abundance: .

CDR3aa: CASSSRPDRAGYTF
CDR3nt: TGTGCCAGCAGCTCCCGACCTGACAGGGCTGGCTACACCTTC
d_gene: TRBD1
v_gene: TRBV5-5
j_gene: TRBJ1-2
abundance: .

CDR3aa: CASSLMGDQETQYF
CDR3nt: TGTGCCAGCAGCTTAATGGGAGACCAAGAGACCCAGTACTTC
d_gene: .
v_gene: TRBV7-9
j_gene: TRBJ2-5
abundance: few

CDR3aa: CASSRAQGKSEQFF
CDR3nt: TGTGCCAGCAGCAGGGCTCAGGGGAAATCTGAGCAGTTCTTC
d_gene: .
v_gene: TRBV7-3
j_gene: TRBJ2-1
abundance: few

CDR3aa: CASSLSPESPGGYTF
CDR3nt: TGTGCCAGCAGCTTAAGTCCTGAGTCCCCGGGTGGCTACACCTTC
d_gene: .
v_gene: TRBV7-3
j_gene: TRBJ1-2
abundance: .

CDR3aa: CASSPIASVLEAKNIQYF
CDR3nt: TGTGCCAGCAGCCCGATCGCTAGCGTGTTAGAAGCCAAAAACATTCAGTACTTC
d_gene: .
v_gene: TRBV28
j_gene: TRBJ2-4
abundance: few

CDR3aa: CASSLIGARNQPQHF
CDR3nt: TGTGCCAGCAGTTTAATTGGGGCCCGCAATCAGCCCCAGCATTTT
d_gene: .
v_gene: TRBV28
j_gene: TRBJ1-5
abundance: .

CDR3aa: CASSSNHEEKLFF
CDR3nt: TGTGCCAGCAGCTCAAATCATGAAGAAAAACTGTTTTTT
d_gene: .
v_gene: TRBV7-7
j_gene: TRBJ1-4
abundance: .

CDR3aa: CASSQDRAGGQTDTQYF
CDR3nt: TGCGCCAGCAGCCAAGATAGGGCGGGGGGGCAGACAGATACGCAGTATTTT
d_gene: TRBD2
v_gene: TRBV4-3
j_gene: TRBJ2-3
abundance: few

CDR3aa: CASSLTAGGHGYTF
CDR3nt: TGTGCCAGCAGCTTAACGGCCGGGGGGCATGGCTACACCTTC
d_gene: .
v_gene: TRBV7-2
j_gene: TRBJ1-2
abundance: .

CDR3aa: CASRAGVSGREKLFF
CDR3nt: TGTGCCAGCAGGGCCGGAGTCTCGGGACGTGAAAAACTGTTTTTT
d_gene: .
v_gene: TRBV2
j_gene: TRBJ1-4
abundance: few

CDR3aa: CASSAGTSPLGEQFF
CDR3nt: TGTGCCAGCAGTGCCGGGACTTCACCCCTGGGAGAGCAGTTCTTC
d_gene: .
v_gene: TRBV7-2
j_gene: TRBJ2-1
abundance: .

CDR3aa: CASSTPPGQGFARSYNEQFF
CDR3nt: TGTGCCAGCTCAACCCCCCCAGGACAGGGTTTCGCCCGCTCCTACAATGAGCAGTTCTTC
d_gene: TRBD1
v_gene: TRBV18
j_gene: TRBJ2-1
abundance: few

CDR3aa: CASSHRTGWNTEAFF
CDR3nt: TGTGCCAGCAGCCACAGGACAGGGTGGAACACTGAAGCTTTCTTT
d_gene: TRBD1
v_gene: TRBV14
j_gene: TRBJ1-1
abundance: .

CDR3aa: CSVDPGGNYGYTF
CDR3nt: TGCAGCGTTGATCCGGGTGGCAACTATGGCTACACCTTC
d_gene: .
v_gene: TRBV29-1
j_gene: TRBJ1-2
abundance: .

CDR3aa: CASSPGTAVYGYTF
CDR3nt: TGTGCCAGCTCACCAGGGACAGCCGTCTATGGCTACACCTTC
d_gene: TRBD1
v_gene: TRBV18
j_gene: TRBJ1-2
abundance: many

CDR3aa: CSAREPGNAFF
CDR3nt: TGCAGTGCTAGAGAACCAGGGAATGCCTTCTTT
d_gene: .
v_gene: TRBV20-1
j_gene: TRBJ1-1
abundance: .

CDR3aa: CASSQSRAGGEETQYF
CDR3nt: TGCGCCAGCAGTCAATCTAGGGCAGGGGGGGAAGAGACCCAGTACTTC
d_gene: .
v_gene: TRBV23-1
j_gene: TRBJ2-5
abundance: .

CDR3aa: CASSQVKENQPQHF
CDR3nt: TGCGCCAGCAGCCAAGTTAAGGAAAATCAGCCCCAGCATTTT
d_gene: .
v_gene: TRBV4-1
j_gene: TRBJ1-5
abundance: .

CDR3aa: CSDPIKTGDGYTF
CDR3nt: TGCAGCGACCCAATTAAAACAGGGGATGGCTACACCTTC
d_gene: TRBD1
v_gene: TRBV29-1
j_gene: TRBJ1-2
abundance: few

CDR3aa: CASSLTIKTDWDDEKLFF
CDR3nt: TGTGCCAGCAGCCTAACTATTAAGACGGATTGGGATGATGAAAAACTGTTTTTT
d_gene: .
v_gene: TRBV7-9
j_gene: TRBJ1-4
abundance: few

CDR3aa: CASSISRDRAGELFF
CDR3nt: TGTGCCAGCAGCATATCCCGGGACAGGGCCGGGGAGCTGTTTTTT
d_gene: TRBD1
v_gene: TRBV7-8
j_gene: TRBJ2-2
abundance: few

CDR3aa: CASRFQGISTDTQYF
CDR3nt: TGTGCCAGCAGATTCCAGGGTATCAGCACAGATACGCAGTATTTT
d_gene: .
v_gene: TRBV2
j_gene: TRBJ2-3
abundance: .

CDR3aa: CASSLDSWENIQYF
CDR3nt: TGTGCCAGCAGCTTAGACTCCTGGGAAAACATTCAGTACTTC
d_gene: .
v_gene: TRBV11-2
j_gene: TRBJ2-4
abundance: .

CDR3aa: CATSREAGVNTEAFF
CDR3nt: TGTGCCACCAGCAGAGAAGCTGGGGTGAACACTGAAGCTTTCTTT
d_gene: .
v_gene: TRBV15
j_gene: TRBJ1-1
abundance: .